This is a list of T cell receptor beta chains from one sample in a study of monozygotic twins with cystic fibrosis. Here immunoSEQ multiplex PCR was the method, and the copy in TCRdb shows in-frame clones only, minus some. The table records 30,000 to 35,000 clones, under 70% of them present only once. Input material: blood. These receptors came from a girl between 10 and 17 years old with cystic fibrosis. The CDR3 runs from the conserved cysteine through the conserved F or W. The D gene is left open where the match is weak. Only some rows state a clone size, as once, few, many or a class for expanded clones.

clone size	V gene	D gene	J gene	CDR3 protein	CDR3 DNA
NA	TRBV4-2	TRBD1	TRBJ1-1	CASSQGDRPNTEAFF	TGTGCCAGCAGCCAAGGGGACAGACCGAACACTGAAGCTTTCTTT
NA	TRBV30	NA	TRBJ1-1	CAWSVEGQWGTEAFF	TGTGCCTGGAGTGTAGAGGGGCAGTGGGGCACTGAAGCTTTCTTT
few	TRBV7-2	NA	TRBJ1-5	CASSLVGGRNNQPQHF	TGTGCCAGCAGCTTAGTAGGTGGACGGAACAATCAGCCCCAGCATTTT
NA	TRBV11-2	TRBD2	TRBJ2-7	CASRPALAGPTYEQYF	TGTGCCAGCAGGCCCGCTTTAGCGGGCCCTACCTACGAGCAGTACTTC
NA	TRBV28	TRBD2	TRBJ2-5	CASSFVAGVQTQYF	TGTGCCAGCAGTTTTGTGGCGGGAGTACAGACCCAGTACTTC
few	TRBV4-2	NA	TRBJ2-2	CASSPTTGSNTGELFF	TGTGCCAGCAGCCCTACGACAGGATCGAACACCGGGGAGCTGTTTTTT
few	TRBV7-9	NA	TRBJ1-3	CASSFGDTIYF	TGTGCCAGCAGCTTCGGAGACACCATATATTTT
NA	TRBV29-1	NA	TRBJ2-7	CSGQTGFGEQYF	TGCAGCGGACAGACGGGGTTTGGAGAGCAGTACTTC
few	TRBV25-1	NA	TRBJ1-2	CASSGGYGYTF	TGTGCCAGCAGTGGTGGATATGGCTACACCTTC
NA	TRBV6-5	NA	TRBJ2-2	CASRMAQNTGELFF	TGTGCCAGCAGAATGGCACAGAACACCGGGGAGCTGTTTTTT
NA	TRBV4-3	NA	TRBJ2-1	CASSQSRESSYNEQFF	TGCGCCAGCAGCCAATCGAGGGAGAGCTCCTACAATGAGCAGTTCTTC
NA	TRBV27	TRBD1	TRBJ2-2	CASRETGLNTGELFF	TGTGCCAGCAGAGAGACAGGGTTGAACACCGGGGAGCTGTTTTTT